A selection of T cell receptor beta chains follows, all from one sample in a study of shared clonotypes between healthy human individuals. The assay was immunoSEQ multiplex PCR, and TCRdb's table has in-frame clones only and misses some. This sample has approximately 1,000,000 clones, with approximately 80% found just once. The sample comprised memory CD4+ T cells from PBMCs. The source of these receptors is a man aged 18 to 29 in good health. Some clones in this sample may be carry-over from other donors' samples. The CDR3 runs from the conserved cysteine through the conserved F or W. Fields, in order: J gene, D gene, V gene, clone size, CDR3 DNA, CDR3 protein. The D gene is left open where the match is weak. Expanded clones are given a class, and other clones once, few, many or no size at all.

TRBJ1-3 - TRBV28 - TGTGCCAGCACCCTAAGCGCCAGAGGAAACACCATATATTTT CASTLSARGNTIYF
TRBJ2-5 - TRBV29-1 - TGCAGCGTTGATACGGGGAAGACCCAGTACTTC CSVDTGKTQYF
TRBJ2-3 TRBD2 TRBV5-6 - TGTGCCAGCAGCTTTAGCACTAGCGGGAGTGGAGATACGCAGTATTTT CASSFSTSGSGDTQYF
TRBJ2-1 TRBD2 TRBV6-4 - TGTGCCAGCAGTGTGTTCTCCGGGACTAGCATCAATGAGCAGTTCTTC CASSVFSGTSINEQFF
TRBJ2-1 TRBD2 TRBV27 - TGTGCCAGCAGTCGAATTACCGGGACTAGCGTCACCAGTGAGCAGTTCTTC CASSRITGTSVTSEQFF
TRBJ1-1 - TRBV4-2 - TGTGCCAGCAGCCAAGCCCACCGAGACACTGAAGCTTTCTTT CASSQAHRDTEAFF
TRBJ2-7 TRBD1 TRBV14 - TGTGCCAGCAGCCGAGACAGGGCCTACGAGCAGTACTTC CASSRDRAYEQYF
TRBJ1-2 TRBD1 TRBV9 - TGTGCCAGCAGCAAACGGACAGGGAACTATGGCTACACCTTC CASSKRTGNYGYTF
TRBJ2-7 - TRBV28 - TGTGCCACCTCCGTGGCAGGGAGCTCCTACGAGCAGTACTTC CATSVAGSSYEQYF
TRBJ2-1 - TRBV6-5 - TGTGCCAGCAGCCCCGACAGTTACAATGAGCAGTTCTTC CASSPDSYNEQFF
TRBJ2-3 - TRBV5-1 - TGCGCCAGCAGCCCCCGCACAGGAATCACAGATACGCAGTATTTT CASSPRTGITDTQYF
TRBJ2-7 - TRBV11-2 - TGTGCCAGCAGCCCCTACGGGACGCCCCAGGGGTACTTC CASSPYGTPQGYF
TRBJ1-1 - TRBV9 - TGTGCCAGCAGCGTAGGGGACGCCGTTGACACTGAAGCTTTCTTT CASSVGDAVDTEAFF
TRBJ2-7 - TRBV4-1 - TGCGCCAGCAGCCAAGTGGCTTACTACGAGCAGTACTTC CASSQVAYYEQYF
TRBJ1-5 - TRBV4-2 few TGTGCCAGCAGCCAAGGGGACGGTCAGCCCCAGCATTTT CASSQGDGQPQHF
TRBJ2-6 - TRBV6-5 few TGTGCCTCCGGGGAGGTTTTCTCTGGGGCCAACGTCCTGACTTTC CASGEVFSGANVLTF
TRBJ1-2 TRBD1 TRBV18 - TGTGCCAGCTCACCAGACAGGGGCTATGGCTACACCTTC CASSPDRGYGYTF
TRBJ2-2 TRBD2 TRBV9 - TGTGCCAGCAGCCCCACTCCGGGACTAGCGGGAGTGAGCGGGGAGCTGTTTTTT CASSPTPGLAGVSGELFF
TRBJ2-1 TRBD2 TRBV6-1 - TGTGCCAGCAGTGAACAGCCCACCGGGACTAGCGGGTACAATGAGCAGTTCTTC CASSEQPTGTSGYNEQFF
TRBJ2-1 TRBD2 TRBV11-3 - TGTGCCAGCAGCCCTAGCGGGATCAACTCCTACAATGAGCAGTTCTTC CASSPSGINSYNEQFF
TRBJ2-3 TRBD2 TRBV5-6 - TGTGCCAGCAGCTCTCCCTCCGGGACTAGCGGGAGGAGGACGCAGTATTTT CASSSPSGTSGRRTQYF
TRBJ2-7 TRBD1 TRBV4-1 - TGCGCCAGCAGCCAAGCCGGGACAGGGATCATTCGCACCGACGAGCAGTACTTC CASSQAGTGIIRTDEQYF
TRBJ1-1 - TRBV6-1 - TGTGCCAGCAGTGAAAGGATTTGGCCCCGAGTGGGTACCAACGTTGAAGCTTTCTTT CASSERIWPRVGTNVEAFF
TRBJ2-7 - TRBV27 - TGTGCCAGCAGTCAACTCACCACGGACGGAATCCCTACTTTCGGGGGCGAGCAGTACTTC CASSQLTTDGIPTFGGEQYF
TRBJ1-1 - TRBV7-9 - TGTGCCAGCAGCTTAGCGCTCGGGGGATCCACTGAAGCTTTCTTT CASSLALGGSTEAFF
TRBJ1-2 TRBD1 TRBV18 - TGTGCCAGCTCACCCGGACAGGGGCACGGCTACACCTTC CASSPGQGHGYTF
TRBJ2-2 TRBD1 TRBV14 - TGTGCCAGCAGCCACCCCGACAGGGGGCGAATCACCGGGGAGCTGTTTTTT CASSHPDRGRITGELFF
TRBJ2-5 TRBD1 TRBV10-3 - TGTGCCATCAGCGCCGGGACAGGGAAGCAAGAGACCCAGTACTTC CAISAGTGKQETQYF
TRBJ1-3 - TRBV19 once TGTGCCAGTAGTGACCGACATGGCACTGGAAACACCATATATTTT CASSDRHGTGNTIYF
TRBJ2-5 TRBD1 TRBV19 - TGTGCCAGTAGTATCGAAGGGGGCGAGACCCAGTACTTC CASSIEGGETQYF
TRBJ1-1 - TRBV9 few TGTGCCAGCAGCGTAGGGGCAGACAACACTGAAGCTTTCTTT CASSVGADNTEAFF
TRBJ2-5 TRBD2 TRBV5-1 - TGCGCCAGCAGCTTGGACATGGCGGGAGCGGGGGAGACCCAGTACTTC CASSLDMAGAGETQYF
TRBJ2-1 - TRBV2 - TGTGCCAGCAAGTGGGAGAGGAACTACAATGAGCAGTTCTTC CASKWERNYNEQFF